A single sample is the source of the 7 T cell receptor beta chains below, sequenced in a study of blood T cell repertoires in COVID-19. Generated by immunoSEQ multiplex PCR, the TCRdb table keeps only in-frame clones and is missing some. In the table there are approximately 190,000 clones, roughly 84% of which are singletons. Sequencing input: PBMCs or T cells enriched from blood (not recorded which). Receptor source: a man between 40 and 49 years old who had recovered from COVID-19.

The rearrangement joins TRBV13 to TRBJ2-3; 8 bases align to TRBD2. Germline CDR1 is PRHDT and CDR2 is FYEKMQ (reference sequence). The CDR3 runs 20 residues. Unmatched junction bases numbered 19, after V lost 5 bases and J lost 0 bases. Here the CDR3 DNA reads TGTGCCAGCAGCCCGCTACCTGGCGGGGGGAGCGTCGTCAGCACAGATACGCAGTATTTT. As protein: CASSPLPGGGSVVSTDTQYF.

This sequence joins TRBV4-1 and TRBJ2-2; 8 bases are shared with TRBD2. V lost 1 base and J lost 2; bases outside the gene matches: 6. This CDR3 contains 17 residues. The germline V gene encodes CDR1 MGHRA and CDR2 YSYEKL. DNA of the CDR3: TGCGCCAGCAGCCAAGTACGGGGGGGCTTTAACACCGGGGAGCTGTTTTTT. This codes for CASSQVRGGFNTGELFF.

V is TRBV30 and J is TRBJ1-2; TRBD1 might be the D (6 bases). The germline gives CDR1 GTSNPN, CDR2 SVGIG (reference sequence). This CDR3 is built from 13 residues. Deletions cut 2 bases from V and 4 bases from J, with 11 bases between. The CDR3 DNA sequence: TGTGCCTGGAGTATTGGACAGTCCTATGGCTACACCTTC. Encoded protein: CAWSIGQSYGYTF.

The chain combines TRBV9 with TRBJ1-2; 7 bases align to TRBD1. V lost 0 bases and J lost 1; bases outside the gene matches: 3. The germline V gene has CDR1 SGDLS and CDR2 YYNGEE. This CDR3 has 15 amino acids. This CDR3 is CASSVEGQLNYGYTF. As DNA, the CDR3 is TGTGCCAGCAGCGTAGAGGGACAGCTTAACTATGGCTACACCTTC.

The chain recombines TRBV5-4 with TRBJ1-4; 9 bases map to TRBD1. The CDR3 has 14 amino acids. CDR1 is SGHNT, CDR2 YYREEE, per germline (reference sequence). The junction had 4 bases not matched to a gene; V was cut back by 2 bases and J by 8 bases. In DNA form, the CDR3 reads TGTGCCAGCAGCTTCGGGACAGGGAGGGAAAAACTGTTTTTT. This gives the protein CASSFGTGREKLFF.

The chain joins TRBV2 to TRBJ2-3; D is uncertain. The germline V gene encodes CDR1 SNHLY and CDR2 FYNNEI. The ends were cut back, 7 bases at V and 8 bases at J, with 22 bases in the middle. The CDR3 covers 15 residues. Here the CDR3 reads CASIVELSLTGTQYF. DNA of the CDR3: TGTGCCAGCATAGTTGAACTTTCCCTTACTGGTACGCAGTATTTT.

The rearrangement joins TRBV24-1 to TRBJ2-3, with TRBD2 matching 12 bases. The CDR3 has 17 residues. CDR1 is KGHDR, CDR2 SFDVKD, per germline. Unmatched junction bases numbered 5, after V lost 4 bases and J lost 1 base. CDR3: CATSDPRTSGGTDTQYF. In DNA, the CDR3 is TGTGCCACCAGTGACCCCAGGACTAGCGGGGGCACAGATACGCAGTATTTT.